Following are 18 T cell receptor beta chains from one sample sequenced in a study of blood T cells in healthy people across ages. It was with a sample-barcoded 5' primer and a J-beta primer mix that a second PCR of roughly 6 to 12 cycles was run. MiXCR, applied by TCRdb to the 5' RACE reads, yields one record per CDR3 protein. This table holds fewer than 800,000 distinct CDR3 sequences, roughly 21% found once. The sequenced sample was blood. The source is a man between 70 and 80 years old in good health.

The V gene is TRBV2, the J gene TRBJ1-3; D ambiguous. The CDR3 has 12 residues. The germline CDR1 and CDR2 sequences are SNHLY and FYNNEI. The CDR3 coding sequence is TGTGTCGGAGGAGGCTCTGGAAACACCATATATTTT. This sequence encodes CVGGGSGNTIYF.

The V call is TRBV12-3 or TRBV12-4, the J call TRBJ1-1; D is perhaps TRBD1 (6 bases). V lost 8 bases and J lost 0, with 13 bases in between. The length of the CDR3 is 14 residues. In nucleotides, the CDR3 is TGTGCCAGCGCCTTTACAGGGTTGAACACTGAAGCTTTCTTT. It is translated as CASAFTGLNTEAFF.

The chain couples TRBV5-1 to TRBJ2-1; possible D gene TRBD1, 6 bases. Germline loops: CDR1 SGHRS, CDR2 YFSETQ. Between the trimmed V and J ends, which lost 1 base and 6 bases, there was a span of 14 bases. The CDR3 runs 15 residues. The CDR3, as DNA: TGCGCCAGCAGCTTGTATCCAGGGGTTTCCAATGAGCAGTTCTTC. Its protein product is CASSLYPGVSNEQFF.

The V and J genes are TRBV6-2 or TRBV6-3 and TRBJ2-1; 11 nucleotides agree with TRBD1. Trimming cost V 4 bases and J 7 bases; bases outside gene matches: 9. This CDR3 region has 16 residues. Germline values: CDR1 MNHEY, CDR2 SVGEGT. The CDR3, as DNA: TGTGCCAGCAGTTCAGGACAGGGGGCGCGTGGGAATGAGCAGTTCTTC. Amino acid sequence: CASSSGQGARGNEQFF.

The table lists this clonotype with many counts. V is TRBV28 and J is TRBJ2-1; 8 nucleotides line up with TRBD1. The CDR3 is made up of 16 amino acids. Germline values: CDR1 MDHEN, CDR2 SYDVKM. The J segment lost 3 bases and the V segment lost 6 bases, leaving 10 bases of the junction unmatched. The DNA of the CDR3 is TGTGCCAGCAGCCCGATCCGGGACAGGATCTACAATGAGCAGTTCTTC. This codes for CASSPIRDRIYNEQFF.

Here the CDR3 reads CASSPFYEGTYEQYF. The CDR3 DNA follows: TGCGCCAGCAGCCCCTTTTACGAAGGGACCTACGAGCAGTACTTC. The chain joins TRBV5-1 to TRBJ2-1; no firm D call. The J call may be incorrect, as the DNA end agrees better with TRBJ2-7. Germline-derived CDR1 and CDR2 are SGHRS and YFSETQ. The CDR3 runs 15 residues.

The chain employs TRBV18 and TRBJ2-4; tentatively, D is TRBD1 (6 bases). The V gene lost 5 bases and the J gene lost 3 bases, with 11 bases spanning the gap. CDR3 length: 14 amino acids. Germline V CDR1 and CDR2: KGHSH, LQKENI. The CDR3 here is CASSLDRDKNIQYF. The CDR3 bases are TGTGCCAGCTCATTGGACAGAGACAAAAACATTCAGTACTTC.

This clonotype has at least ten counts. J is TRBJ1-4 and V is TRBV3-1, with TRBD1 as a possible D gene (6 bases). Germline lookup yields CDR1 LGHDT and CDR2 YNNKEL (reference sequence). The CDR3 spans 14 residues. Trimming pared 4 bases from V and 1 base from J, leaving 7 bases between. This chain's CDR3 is CASSLRGTNEKLFF. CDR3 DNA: TGTGCCAGCAGCCTCAGGGGAACTAATGAAAAACTGTTTTTT.

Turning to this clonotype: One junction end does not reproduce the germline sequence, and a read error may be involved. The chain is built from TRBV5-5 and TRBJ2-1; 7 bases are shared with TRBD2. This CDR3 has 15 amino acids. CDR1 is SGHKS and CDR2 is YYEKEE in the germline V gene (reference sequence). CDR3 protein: CASSFNPAGTNEQSF. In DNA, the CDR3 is TGTGCCAGCAGCTTTAATCCAGCGGGGACCAATGAGCAGTCCTTC.

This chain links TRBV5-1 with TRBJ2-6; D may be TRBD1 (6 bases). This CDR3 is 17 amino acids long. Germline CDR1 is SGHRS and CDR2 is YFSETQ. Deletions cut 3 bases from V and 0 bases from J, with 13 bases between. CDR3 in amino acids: CASSSGTPSSGANVLTF. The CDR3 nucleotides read TGCGCCAGCAGCTCCGGGACACCGAGCTCTGGGGCCAACGTCCTGACTTTC.

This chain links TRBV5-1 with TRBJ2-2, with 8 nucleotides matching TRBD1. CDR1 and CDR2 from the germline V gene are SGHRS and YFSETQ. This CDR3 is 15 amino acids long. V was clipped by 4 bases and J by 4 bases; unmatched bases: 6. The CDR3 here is CASSTRTGITGELFF. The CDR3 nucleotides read TGCGCCAGCAGCACCAGGACAGGGATCACCGGGGAGCTGTTTTTT.

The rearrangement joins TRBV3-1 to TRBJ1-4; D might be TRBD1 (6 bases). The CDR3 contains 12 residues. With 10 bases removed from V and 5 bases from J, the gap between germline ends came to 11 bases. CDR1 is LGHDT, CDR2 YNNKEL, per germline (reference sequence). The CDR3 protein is CATRDINEKLFF. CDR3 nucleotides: TGTGCCACCAGGGACATAAATGAAAAACTGTTTTTT.

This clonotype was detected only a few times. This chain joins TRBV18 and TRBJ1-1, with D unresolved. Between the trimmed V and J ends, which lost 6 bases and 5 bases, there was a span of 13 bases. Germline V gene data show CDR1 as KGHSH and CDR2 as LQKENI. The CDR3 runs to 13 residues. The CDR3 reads CASSQLERTEAFF. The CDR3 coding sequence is TGTGCCAGCTCCCAACTAGAGAGGACTGAAGCTTTCTTT.

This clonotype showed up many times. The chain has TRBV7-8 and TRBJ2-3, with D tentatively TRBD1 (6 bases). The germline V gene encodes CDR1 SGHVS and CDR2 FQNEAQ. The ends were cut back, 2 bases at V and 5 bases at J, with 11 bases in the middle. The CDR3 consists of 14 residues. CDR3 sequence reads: CASSLSQGRDTQYF. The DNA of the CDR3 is TGTGCCAGCAGCTTAAGTCAGGGGCGAGATACGCAGTATTTT. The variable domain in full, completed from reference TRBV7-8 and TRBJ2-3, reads GAGVSQSPRYKVAKRGQDVALRCDPISGHVSLFWYQQALGQGPEFLTYFQNEAQLDKSGLPSDRFFAERPEGSVSTLKIQRTQQEDSAVYLCASSLSQGRDTQYFGPGTRLTVL.

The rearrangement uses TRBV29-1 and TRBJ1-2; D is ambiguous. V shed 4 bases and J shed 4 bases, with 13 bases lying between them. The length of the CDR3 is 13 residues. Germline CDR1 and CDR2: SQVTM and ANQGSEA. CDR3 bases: TGCAGCGTTGGGGCAGGCGGGGTCTATGGCTACACCTTC. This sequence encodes CSVGAGGVYGYTF.

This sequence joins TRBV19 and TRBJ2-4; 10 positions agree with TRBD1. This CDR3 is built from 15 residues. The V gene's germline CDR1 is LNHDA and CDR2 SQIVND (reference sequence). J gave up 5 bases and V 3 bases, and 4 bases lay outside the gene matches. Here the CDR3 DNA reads TGTGCCAGTAGTATCCCTGGGACAGGGGAAAACATTCAGTACTTC. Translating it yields CASSIPGTGENIQYF.

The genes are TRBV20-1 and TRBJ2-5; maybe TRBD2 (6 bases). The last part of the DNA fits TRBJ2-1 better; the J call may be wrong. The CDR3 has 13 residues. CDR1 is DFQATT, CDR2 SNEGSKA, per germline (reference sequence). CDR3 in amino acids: CSAPKSSVDEQFF. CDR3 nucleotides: TGCAGTGCACCGAAATCTAGCGTGGATGAGCAGTTCTTC.

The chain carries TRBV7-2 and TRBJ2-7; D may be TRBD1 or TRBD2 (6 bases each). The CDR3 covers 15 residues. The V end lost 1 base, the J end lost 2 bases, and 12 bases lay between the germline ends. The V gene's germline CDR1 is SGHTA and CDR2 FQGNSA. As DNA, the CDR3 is TGTGCCAGCAGCTTAGTCCGGGGGCAGCCCTACGAGCAGTACTTC. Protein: CASSLVRGQPYEQYF.